These 19 T cell receptor beta chains share one sample of origin, sequenced in a study of Ad26.COV2.S vaccination and SARS-CoV-2 variants. The treatment: around 19 received Ad26.COV2.S at low or high dose, single or two shots; roughly 5 received placebo; per-sample allocation not given. All samples were drawn on day 63, counting from the first vaccine or placebo injection. Measured with immunoSEQ multiplex PCR; TCRdb has only the in-frame clones, and not every one. This table has about 680,000 clones, around 90% appearing once. The specimen was peripheral blood, collected in a trial of Ad26.COV2.S vaccine versus placebo. These receptors were collected from a person aged 18-60 years who received the Ad26.COV2.S COVID-19 vaccine or a placebo.

The chain has TRBV30 and TRBJ2-2; D call uncertain. Trimming took off 3 bases at V and 5 bases at J, with 16 bases between the two ends. The CDR3 sequence is 15 residues long. Germline CDR1 GTSNPN, CDR2 SVGIG (reference sequence). The CDR3 DNA is TGTGCCTGGAGCTTCTCCCCGAGTGGTACCGGGGAGCTGTTTTTT. Protein: CAWSFSPSGTGELFF.

A single count supports this clone. The chain uses TRBV4-3 and TRBJ2-7; D is possibly TRBD1 (6 bases). The CDR3 runs to 14 residues. Germline CDR1 LGHNA, CDR2 YSLEER. V lost 1 base and J lost 4, with 11 bases in between. The CDR3 sequence is CASSQGTGRYEQYF. CDR3 DNA: TGCGCCAGCAGCCAAGGAACAGGGCGGTACGAGCAGTACTTC.

CDR3: CASSLKGQGAEAFF. As DNA, the CDR3 is TGTGCCAGCAGCTTAAAGGGACAGGGTGCCGAAGCTTTCTTT. The V and J genes are TRBV7-2 and TRBJ1-1; 9 bases map to TRBD1. This CDR3 has 14 residues. V shed 2 bases and J 8 bases; nucleotides not matched to a gene: 6. Germline V gene lookup returns CDR1 SGHTA and CDR2 FQGNSA.

The rearrangement links TRBV29-1 to TRBJ1-2, with D hard to call. This CDR3 contains 12 residues. CDR1 is SQVTM and CDR2 is ANQGSEA in the germline V gene. Trimming stripped 7 bases from V and 0 bases from J, with 9 bases between. Written as DNA, the CDR3 is TGCAGCGGGACCGGGGCTAACTATGGCTACACCTTC. Its translation: CSGTGANYGYTF. The full variable domain, completed using reference TRBV29-1 and TRBJ1-2, is SAVISQKPSRDICQRGTSLTIQCQVDSQVTMMFWYRQQPGQSLTLIATANQGSEATYESGFVIDKFPISRPNLTFSTLTVSNMSPEDSSIYLCSGTGANYGYTFGSGTRLTVV.

The V and J genes are TRBV12-3 or TRBV12-4 and TRBJ1-1, with D perhaps TRBD1 (5 bases). This CDR3 is built from 13 residues. Trimming left V 6 bases short and J 5 bases short, with 13 bases between. CDR3 region: CASSIREGTEAFF. As DNA, the CDR3 is TGTGCCAGCAGCATACGGGAGGGGACTGAAGCTTTCTTT.

V usage is TRBV7-8 and J usage is TRBJ2-2; D is perhaps TRBD2 (7 bases). The CDR3 is 15 amino acids. The germline V and J ends were trimmed by 5 bases and 4 bases, with 14 bases remaining between them. Germline V gene lookup returns CDR1 SGHVS and CDR2 FQNEAQ. CDR3 loop: CASSRGGGTTGELFF. The CDR3 region has the DNA TGTGCCAGCAGCCGAGGGGGGGGCACCACCGGGGAGCTGTTTTTT. Full variable domain (rest looked up from reference TRBV7-8 and TRBJ2-2): GAGVSQSPRYKVAKRGQDVALRCDPISGHVSLFWYQQALGQGPEFLTYFQNEAQLDKSGLPSDRFFAERPEGSVSTLKIQRTQQEDSAVYLCASSRGGGTTGELFFGEGSRLTVL.

The chain has TRBV7-8 and TRBJ2-3; D remains ambiguous. V lost 3 bases, J lost 4 bases, and 8 bases lay in between. Germline V gene data show CDR1 as SGHVS and CDR2 as FQNEAQ. The CDR3 consists of 13 residues. The CDR3 spells CASSFRNADTQYF. The DNA of the CDR3 is TGTGCCAGCAGCTTCCGTAATGCAGATACGCAGTATTTT. Based on the CDR3 plus reference TRBV7-8 and TRBJ2-3, the full variable domain is GAGVSQSPRYKVAKRGQDVALRCDPISGHVSLFWYQQALGQGPEFLTYFQNEAQLDKSGLPSDRFFAERPEGSVSTLKIQRTQQEDSAVYLCASSFRNADTQYFGPGTRLTVL.

This chain connects TRBV7-2 to TRBJ2-5; 10 bases agree with TRBD2. Germline CDR1 reads SGHTA; CDR2 reads FQGNSA. Trimming at V came to 2 bases and at J to 4 bases, leaving 7 bases not matched to a gene. The CDR3 has 16 residues. The CDR3 coding sequence is TGTGCCAGCAGCTTATCGGCCAGCGGGGGGGCAGAGACCCAGTACTTC. Its translation: CASSLSASGGAETQYF.

This chain uses TRBV6-1 with TRBJ2-7; a possible D gene is TRBD2 (6 bases). The V gene's germline CDR1 is MNHNS and CDR2 SASEGT. V shed 1 base and J shed 1 base, with 11 bases lying between them. The CDR3 runs to 15 residues. For the CDR3, the DNA is TGTGCCAGCAGTGAAGGGGGGGTACCTTCCTACGAGCAGTACTTC. Its protein product is CASSEGGVPSYEQYF.

This clone came up once. The V gene is TRBV7-6, the J gene TRBJ1-4; D remains ambiguous. Trimming took 2 bases from V and 0 from J, leaving 7 bases between them. The CDR3 sequence is 15 residues long. The germline gives CDR1 SGHVS, CDR2 FNYEAQ. The CDR3 protein is CASSLFGATNEKLFF. The CDR3, as DNA: TGTGCCAGCAGCTTATTTGGGGCAACTAATGAAAAACTGTTTTTT.

The CDR3, as DNA: TGTGCCAGCACCGACGGGGACAGGGCGGAGACCCAGTACTTC. Protein: CASTDGDRAETQYF. The rearrangement uses TRBV2 and TRBJ2-5, with TRBD1 identical over 9 bases. Germline-derived CDR1 and CDR2 are SNHLY and FYNNEI. The CDR3 is 14 residues long. V lost 7 bases to trimming and J lost 5 bases; unmatched junction nucleotides: 8.

V usage is TRBV4-2 and J usage is TRBJ2-3; 11 bases match TRBD2. V dropped 4 bases and J dropped 6; count of bases not matched to a gene: 12. The germline gives CDR1 LGHNA, CDR2 YNFKEQ. The CDR3 spans 17 residues. The DNA for the CDR3 is TGTGCCAGCAGCCCCCAGGTGGGGACTAGCGGAGAGGATACGCAGTATTTT. Its translation: CASSPQVGTSGEDTQYF.

CDR3 DNA: TGTGCCAGCTCACCCCAAGGGACCTCCGGGGAGTACGAGCAGTACTTC. Translated: CASSPQGTSGEYEQYF. The rearrangement joins TRBV18 to TRBJ2-7, with D perhaps TRBD1 or TRBD2 (5 bases each). CDR3 length: 16 amino acids. V was clipped by 3 bases and J by 4 bases, with 19 bases between them. Germline V gene data show CDR1 as KGHSH and CDR2 as LQKENI.

The chain joins TRBV19 to TRBJ1-2, with D hard to call. Germline V CDR1 and CDR2: LNHDA, SQIVND (reference sequence). The V gene lost 3 bases and the J gene lost 7 bases, with 18 bases spanning the gap. The CDR3 is 15 amino acids. For the CDR3, the DNA is TGTGCCAGTAGTATCGGAAGGCCAGCAGTGCCTGGCTACACCTTC. Its translation is CASSIGRPAVPGYTF.

J is TRBJ2-2 and V is TRBV2; 8 positions agree with TRBD2. The length of the CDR3 is 14 residues. The V segment lost 6 bases and the J segment 5 bases; nucleotides outside the gene matches: 5. Germline CDR1 and CDR2: SNHLY and FYNNEI. CDR3 in DNA: TGTGCCAGCAGAGCGGGAGATCATACCGGGGAGCTGTTTTTT. This sequence encodes CASRAGDHTGELFF.

V is TRBV27 and J is TRBJ2-7, with a weak D call TRBD1 (5 bases). This CDR3 is built from 17 residues. Deletions cut 6 bases from V and 2 bases from J, with 23 bases between. Germline loops: CDR1 MNHEY, CDR2 SMNVEV (reference sequence). CDR3 residues: CASRTITSRGGTYEQYF. In DNA form, the CDR3 reads TGTGCCAGCAGAACCATAACTTCAAGGGGCGGTACCTACGAGCAGTACTTC.

The chain couples TRBV6-5 to TRBJ1-2; D gene uncertain. V was cut by 0 bases and J by 2 bases, with 10 bases left in between. The germline V gene encodes CDR1 MNHEY and CDR2 SVGAGI. There are 15 residues in the CDR3. The CDR3 DNA follows: TGTGCCAGCAGTTACTCCGGATTCGTCAACTATGGCTACACCTTC. This encodes CASSYSGFVNYGYTF.

This clone occurred a few times. The chain joins TRBV12-3 or TRBV12-4 to TRBJ2-7; D ambiguous. Trimming left V 5 bases short and J 1 base short, with 9 bases between. CDR3 length equals 13 residues. The CDR3, as DNA: TGTGCCAGCAGTGTATGGGGTTCCTACGAGCAGTACTTC. It is translated as CASSVWGSYEQYF.

The rearrangement uses TRBV7-6 and TRBJ1-1; no reliable D call. This CDR3 is built from 11 residues. Trimming removed 5 bases at V and 2 bases at J, with 3 bases between. Per germline, CDR1 SGHVS and CDR2 FNYEAQ. CDR3 residues: CASSLNTEAFF. The CDR3 DNA reads TGTGCCAGCAGCCTAAACACTGAAGCTTTCTTT. Based on the CDR3 plus reference TRBV7-6 and TRBJ1-1, the full variable domain is GAGVSQSPRYKVTKRGQDVALRCDPISGHVSLYWYRQALGQGPEFLTYFNYEAQQDKSGLPNDRFSAERPEGSISTLTIQRTEQRDSAMYRCASSLNTEAFFGQGTRLTVV.